These T cell receptor beta chains were read from a single sample in a study of early T cells in non-severe SARS-CoV-2 infection. TCRdb re-called the 5' RACE reads with MiXCR, one entry per CDR3 protein. Among tens of thousands of distinct CDR3 sequences listed, 3.5% to 5.5% were seen once. The sample taken for sequencing was whole blood. These receptors were obtained from an adult who was a healthcare worker with PCR-confirmed SARS-CoV-2 infection or an uninfected control (not recorded which). Each CDR3 is given with its conserved first and last residue. Each record gives: V gene, clone size, J gene, D gene, CDR3 DNA, CDR3 protein. D genes are given only for firm matches. Clone size is stated in some rows and not others, as once, few, many or a class when expanded.

TRBV12-5,many,TRBJ1-1,TRBD1,TGTGCTAGTGGTCGAACAGGGGGCCTAGGGGATGAAGCTTTCTTT,CASGRTGGLGDEAFF
TRBV27,many,TRBJ1-1,NA,TGTGCCAGCAGTTCCCAGACAGGCGCGAACACTGAAGCTTTCTTT,CASSSQTGANTEAFF
TRBV6-2/TRBV6-3,many,TRBJ2-7,TRBD1,TGTGCCAGCACCTCAGGGGGCGAGCAGTACTTC,CASTSGGEQYF
TRBV27,few,TRBJ2-1,TRBD1,TGTGCCAGCAGTTTCTATATGGGAAAACCGGGACAGGGCCCCTACAATGAGCAGTTCTTC,CASSFYMGKPGQGPYNEQFF
TRBV5-3,many,TRBJ2-3,NA,TGTGCCAGAAGCCCTGGCACAGATACGCAGTATTTT,CARSPGTDTQYF
TRBV9,many,TRBJ1-1,NA,TGTGCCAGCAGCGTTAGGGCTGCGAACACTGAAGCTTTCTTT,CASSVRAANTEAFF
TRBV6-5,many,TRBJ1-2,NA,TGTGCCAGCAGGGACCGTCGGGGGACGGTTCCCTATGGCTACACCTTC,CASRDRRGTVPYGYTF
TRBV2,NA,TRBJ2-1,NA,TGTGCCAGCACTTCGACCCCCGGCTCCTACAATGAGCAGTTCTTC,CASTSTPGSYNEQFF
TRBV6-2/TRBV6-3,few,TRBJ2-7,NA,TGTGCCAGCAGTTGGGACCGCGAGCAGTACTTC,CASSWDREQYF
TRBV15,many,TRBJ2-3,TRBD1,TGTGCCACCAGCAGAGATGTTCCGGGACAGGGGGAGCGCACAGATACGCAGTATTTT,CATSRDVPGQGERTDTQYF
TRBV28,many,TRBJ2-1,NA,TGTGCCAGCAGTTTCCCGAGTAACAATGAGCAGTTCTTC,CASSFPSNNEQFF
TRBV20-1,many,TRBJ2-1,TRBD2,TGCAGTGCTAGAGGATCCCGGGAGGGGTACAATGAGCAGTTCTTC,CSARGSREGYNEQFF
TRBV7-2,many,TRBJ2-7,NA,TGTGCCAGCAGCCTATCCGGGGGATGGACCTACGAGCAGTACTTC,CASSLSGGWTYEQYF
TRBV4-3,many,TRBJ2-1,TRBD2,TGCGCCAGCAGCCAAGATTGGCGGGAGGTTGGCAATGAGCAGTTCTTC,CASSQDWREVGNEQFF
TRBV6-2/TRBV6-3,medium-sized,TRBJ2-2,TRBD1,TGTGCCAGCGAACTCGGACAGGGTTTGACCGGGGAGCTGTTTTTT,CASELGQGLTGELFF
TRBV28,many,TRBJ2-1,TRBD2,TGTGCCAGCAGTTTCCGAAGCGGGAGCTCCTACAATGAGCAGTTCTTC,CASSFRSGSSYNEQFF
TRBV5-1,many,TRBJ2-2,TRBD1,TGCGCCAGCAGCCCGGAGGGACAGGCAACCGGGGAGCTGTTTTTT,CASSPEGQATGELFF
TRBV10-3,many,TRBJ2-1,NA,TGTGCCATCAGTGAGTCTAAGGGACTTACCAATGAGCAGTTCTTC,CAISESKGLTNEQFF
TRBV28,many,TRBJ2-7,TRBD1,TGTGCCAGCCAAGGACCTGAGACAGGGGGATGGGGGTACGAGCAGTACTTC,CASQGPETGGWGYEQYF
TRBV20-1,NA,TRBJ2-5,TRBD1,TGCAGTGCCAACGGACAGGGGCAAGAGACCCAGTACTTC,CSANGQGQETQYF
TRBV7-3,medium-sized,TRBJ2-3,NA,TGTGCCAGCAGCTTAGGAGCGGCCTTCTTGGGAGATACGCAGTATTTT,CASSLGAAFLGDTQYF
TRBV6-5,medium-sized,TRBJ2-2,TRBD1,TGTGCCAGCAGTAGGTCCGACAGGGGATATTTGCCCGGGGAGCTGTTTTTT,CASSRSDRGYLPGELFF
TRBV6-5,many,TRBJ2-7,NA,TGTGCCAGCAGTTACGGTTCCTCAGCCCACGAGCAGTACTTC,CASSYGSSAHEQYF
TRBV10-3,NA,TRBJ2-1,NA,TGTGCCATCAGCTTACAAGAGGAGCAGTTCTTC,CAISLQEEQFF
TRBV5-4,many,TRBJ2-1,TRBD1,TGTGCCAGCAGCCCGGGACAGGGATTGTACAATGAGCAGTTCTTC,CASSPGQGLYNEQFF
TRBV18,many,TRBJ2-1,NA,TGTGCCAGCTCACCACCGAGCAACAGGTTGTACGATGAGCAGTTCTTC,CASSPPSNRLYDEQFF
TRBV7-3,many,TRBJ2-1,TRBD2,TGTGCCAGCAGCTTAACGATTAGCGGGCCCTACAATGAGCAGTTCTTC,CASSLTISGPYNEQFF
TRBV7-3,many,TRBJ2-5,NA,TGTGCCAGCAGCTTAAGTCCGGAGGAGACCCAGTACTTC,CASSLSPEETQYF
TRBV7-3,many,TRBJ2-3,NA,TGTGCCAGCAGCTTAAGTCCAGTAAGGACAGATACGCAGTATTTT,CASSLSPVRTDTQYF
TRBV7-9,many,TRBJ1-6,NA,TGTGCCAGCAGCTTACGCTCCCAGTCCTATAATTCACCCCTCCACTTT,CASSLRSQSYNSPLHF
TRBV28,many,TRBJ2-7,TRBD2,TGTGCCAGCAAAACGCCGGGACTAGCGGGTTACGAGCAGTACTTC,CASKTPGLAGYEQYF